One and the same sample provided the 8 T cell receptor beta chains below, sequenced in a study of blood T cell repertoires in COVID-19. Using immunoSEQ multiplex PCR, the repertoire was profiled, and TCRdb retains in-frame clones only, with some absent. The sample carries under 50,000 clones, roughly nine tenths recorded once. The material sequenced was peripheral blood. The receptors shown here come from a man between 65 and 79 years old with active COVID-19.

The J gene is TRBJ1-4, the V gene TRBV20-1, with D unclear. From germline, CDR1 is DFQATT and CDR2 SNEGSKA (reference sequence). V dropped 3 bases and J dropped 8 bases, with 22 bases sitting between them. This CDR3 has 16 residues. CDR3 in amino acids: CSASGMVVLPGEKLFF. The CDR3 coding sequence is TGCAGTGCTAGTGGTATGGTCGTCCTCCCAGGAGAAAAACTGTTTTTT.

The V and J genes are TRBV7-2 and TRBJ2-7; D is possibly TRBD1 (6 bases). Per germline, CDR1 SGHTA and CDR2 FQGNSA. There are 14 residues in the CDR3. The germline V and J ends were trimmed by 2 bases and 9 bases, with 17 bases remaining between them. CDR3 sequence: CASSLTAGARVQYF. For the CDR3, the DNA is TGTGCCAGCAGCTTAACGGCAGGGGCTAGGGTGCAGTACTTC.

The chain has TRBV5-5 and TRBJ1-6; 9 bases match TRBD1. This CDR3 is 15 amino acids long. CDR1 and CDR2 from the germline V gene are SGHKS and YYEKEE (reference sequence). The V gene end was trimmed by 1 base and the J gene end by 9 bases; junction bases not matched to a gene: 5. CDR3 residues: CASSLRTGAASPLHF. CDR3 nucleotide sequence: TGTGCCAGCAGCTTGCGGACAGGGGCGGCTTCACCCCTCCACTTT.

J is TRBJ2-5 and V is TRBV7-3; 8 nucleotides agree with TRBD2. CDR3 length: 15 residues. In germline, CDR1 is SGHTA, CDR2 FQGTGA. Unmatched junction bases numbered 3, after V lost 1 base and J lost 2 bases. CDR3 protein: CASSLMGLGQETQYF. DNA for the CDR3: TGTGCCAGCAGCTTAATGGGACTAGGGCAAGAGACCCAGTACTTC.

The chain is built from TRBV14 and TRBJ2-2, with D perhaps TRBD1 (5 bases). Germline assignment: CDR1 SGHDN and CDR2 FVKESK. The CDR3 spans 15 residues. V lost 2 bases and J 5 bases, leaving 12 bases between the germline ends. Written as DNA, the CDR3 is TGTGCCAGCAGCCAACAGGACACAAATACCGGGGAGCTGTTTTTT. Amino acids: CASSQQDTNTGELFF.

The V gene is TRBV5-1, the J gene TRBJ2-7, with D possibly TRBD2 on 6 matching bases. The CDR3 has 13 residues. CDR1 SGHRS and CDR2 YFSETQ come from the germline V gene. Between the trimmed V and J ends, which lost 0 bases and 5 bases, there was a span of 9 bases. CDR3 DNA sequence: TGCGCCAGCAGCTTGGCGCCGGGGGACGAGCAGTACTTC. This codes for CASSLAPGDEQYF.

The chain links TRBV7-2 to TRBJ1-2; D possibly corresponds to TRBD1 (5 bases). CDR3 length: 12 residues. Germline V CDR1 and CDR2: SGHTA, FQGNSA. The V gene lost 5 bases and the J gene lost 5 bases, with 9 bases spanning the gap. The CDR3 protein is CASSPDRYGYTF. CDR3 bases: TGTGCCAGCAGCCCAGACAGATATGGCTACACCTTC.

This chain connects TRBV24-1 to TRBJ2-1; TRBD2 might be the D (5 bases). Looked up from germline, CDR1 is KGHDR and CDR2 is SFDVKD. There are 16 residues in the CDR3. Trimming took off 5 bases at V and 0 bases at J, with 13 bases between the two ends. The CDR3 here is CATSAPERNSYNEQFF. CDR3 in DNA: TGTGCCACCAGTGCTCCCGAGCGGAACTCCTACAATGAGCAGTTCTTC.